This T cell receptor (beta chain) stems from a study of immune characterization of retroperitoneal liposarcoma. This clonotype is categorized as medium-sized. TCRdb reprocessed the PCR reads with MiXCR, giving one entry per CDR3 protein. The sample holds 2,900 or so distinct CDR3 sequences, approximately 48% seen once. Germline V CDR1 and CDR2: MNHNY, SVGAGI (reference sequence). V lost 2 bases, J lost 9 bases, and 3 bases stayed unmatched. This CDR3 region has 13 residues. This chain links TRBV6-6 with TRBJ2-1, with 8 bases lining up with TRBD2. The sample consisted of tumor tissue. The clonotype originates from a male donor with retroperitoneal liposarcoma. The DNA for the CDR3 is TGTGCCAGCAGTTACGAGCGGGAGACTGAGCAGTTCTTC. Translating gives CASSYERETEQFF.